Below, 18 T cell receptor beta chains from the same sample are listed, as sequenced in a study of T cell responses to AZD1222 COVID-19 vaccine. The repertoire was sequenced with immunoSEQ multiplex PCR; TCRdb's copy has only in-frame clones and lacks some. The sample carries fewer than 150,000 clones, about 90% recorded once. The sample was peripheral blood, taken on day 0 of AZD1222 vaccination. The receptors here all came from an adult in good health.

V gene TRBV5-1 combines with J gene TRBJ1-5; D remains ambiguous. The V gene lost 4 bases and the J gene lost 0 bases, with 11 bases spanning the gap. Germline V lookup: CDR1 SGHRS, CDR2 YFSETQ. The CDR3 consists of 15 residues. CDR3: CASSEDGYSNQPQHF. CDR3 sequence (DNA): TGCGCCAGCAGCGAAGACGGTTATAGCAATCAGCCCCAGCATTTT. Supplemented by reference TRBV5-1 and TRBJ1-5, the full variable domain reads KAGVTQTPRYLIKTRGQQVTLSCSPISGHRSVSWYQQTPGQGLQFLFEYFSETQRNKGNFPGRFSGRQFSNSRSEMNVSTLELGDSALYLCASSEDGYSNQPQHFGDGTRLSIL.

CDR3 loop: CASSDVGNTEAFF. The CDR3 nucleotides read TGTGCCAGCAGCGATGTGGGGAACACTGAAGCTTTCTTT. V gene TRBV2 combines with J gene TRBJ1-1; no clear D. Deletions cut 6 bases from V and 1 base from J, with 9 bases between. There are 13 residues in the CDR3. Looked up from germline, CDR1 is SNHLY and CDR2 is FYNNEI.

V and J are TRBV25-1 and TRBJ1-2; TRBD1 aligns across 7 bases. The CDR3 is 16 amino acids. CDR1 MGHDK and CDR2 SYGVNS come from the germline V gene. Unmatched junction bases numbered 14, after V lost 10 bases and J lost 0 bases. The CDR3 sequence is CATFGPWDSTNYGYTF. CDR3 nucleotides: TGTGCCACTTTTGGGCCCTGGGACAGCACTAACTATGGCTACACCTTC.

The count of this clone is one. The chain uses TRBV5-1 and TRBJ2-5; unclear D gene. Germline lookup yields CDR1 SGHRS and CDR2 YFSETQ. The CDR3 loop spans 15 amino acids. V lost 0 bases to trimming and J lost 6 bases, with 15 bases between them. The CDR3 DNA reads TGCGCCAGCAGCTTGGACGGAAAAGAGACCCAGACCCAGTACTTC. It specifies CASSLDGKETQTQYF.

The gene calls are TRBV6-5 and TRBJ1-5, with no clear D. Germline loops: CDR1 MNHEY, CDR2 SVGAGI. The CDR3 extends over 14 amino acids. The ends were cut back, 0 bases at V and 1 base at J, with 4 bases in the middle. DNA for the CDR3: TGTGCCAGCAGTTACTCTAGAAGCAATCAGCCCCAGCATTTT. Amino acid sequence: CASSYSRSNQPQHF.

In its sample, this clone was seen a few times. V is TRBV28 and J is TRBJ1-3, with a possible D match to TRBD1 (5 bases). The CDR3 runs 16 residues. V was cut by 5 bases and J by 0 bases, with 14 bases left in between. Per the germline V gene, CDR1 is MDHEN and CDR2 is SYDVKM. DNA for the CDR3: TGTGCCAGCAGTCCCTCCCAGGGTAACTCTGGAAACACCATATATTTT. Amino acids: CASSPSQGNSGNTIYF.

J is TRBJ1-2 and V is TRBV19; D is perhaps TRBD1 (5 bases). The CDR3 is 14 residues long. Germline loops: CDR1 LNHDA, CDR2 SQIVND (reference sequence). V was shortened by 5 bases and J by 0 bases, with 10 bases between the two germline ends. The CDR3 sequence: CASSPGSANYGYTF. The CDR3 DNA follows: TGTGCCAGTAGTCCAGGGTCCGCTAACTATGGCTACACCTTC. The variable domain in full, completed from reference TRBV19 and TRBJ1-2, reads DGGITQSPKYLFRKEGQNVTLSCEQNLNHDAMYWYRQDPGQGLRLIYYSQIVNDFQKGDIAEGYSVSREKKESFPLTVTSAQKNPTAFYLCASSPGSANYGYTFGSGTRLTVV.

This CDR3 is CASSGGGFVETQYF. CDR3 bases: TGTGCCAGCAGCGGTGGGGGGTTCGTAGAGACCCAGTACTTC. The chain uses TRBV9 and TRBJ2-5; TRBD2 is a possible D gene (6 bases). The CDR3 spans 14 residues. Trimming took 3 bases from V and 4 from J, leaving 13 bases between them. Germline V gives CDR1 SGDLS, CDR2 YYNGEE.

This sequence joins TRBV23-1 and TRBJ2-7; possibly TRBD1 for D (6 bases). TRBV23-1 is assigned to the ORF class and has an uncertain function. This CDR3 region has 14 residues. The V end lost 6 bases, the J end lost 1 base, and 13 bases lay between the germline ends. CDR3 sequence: CASSPDRFSYEQYF. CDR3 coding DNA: TGCGCCAGCAGCCCCGACAGGTTTTCCTACGAGCAGTACTTC.

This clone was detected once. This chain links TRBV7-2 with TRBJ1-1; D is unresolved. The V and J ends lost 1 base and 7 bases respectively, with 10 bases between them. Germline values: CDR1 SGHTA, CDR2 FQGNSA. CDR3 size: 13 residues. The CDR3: CASSLVGFGEAFF. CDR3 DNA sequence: TGTGCCAGCAGCTTAGTGGGGTTTGGTGAAGCTTTCTTT. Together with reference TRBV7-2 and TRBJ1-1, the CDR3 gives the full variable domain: GAGVSQSPSNKVTEKGKDVELRCDPISGHTALYWYRQSLGQGLEFLIYFQGNSAPDKSGLPSDRFSAERTGGSVSTLTIQRTQQEDSAVYLCASSLVGFGEAFFGQGTRLTVV.

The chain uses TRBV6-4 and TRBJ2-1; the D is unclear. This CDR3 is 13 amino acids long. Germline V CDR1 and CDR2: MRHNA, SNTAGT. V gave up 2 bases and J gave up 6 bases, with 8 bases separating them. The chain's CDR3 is CASSDGPTNEQFF. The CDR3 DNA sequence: TGTGCCAGCAGTGACGGTCCGACCAATGAGCAGTTCTTC.

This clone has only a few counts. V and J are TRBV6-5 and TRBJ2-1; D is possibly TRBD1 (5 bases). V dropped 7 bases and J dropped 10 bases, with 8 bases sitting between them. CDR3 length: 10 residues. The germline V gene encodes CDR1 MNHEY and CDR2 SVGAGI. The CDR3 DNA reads TGTGCCAGCACCGCAGGGGAGCAGTTCTTC. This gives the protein CASTAGEQFF.

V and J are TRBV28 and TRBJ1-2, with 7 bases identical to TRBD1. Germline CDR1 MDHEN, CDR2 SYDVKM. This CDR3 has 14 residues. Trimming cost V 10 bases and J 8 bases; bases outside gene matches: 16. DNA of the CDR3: TGTGCCACTCAAAGCGCAACGACAGGGTGGGGCTACACCTTC. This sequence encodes CATQSATTGWGYTF.

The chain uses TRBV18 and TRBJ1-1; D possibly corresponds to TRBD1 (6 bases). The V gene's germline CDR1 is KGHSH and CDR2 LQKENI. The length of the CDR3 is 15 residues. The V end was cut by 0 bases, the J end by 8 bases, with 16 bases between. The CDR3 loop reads CASSPPPQGIGEAFF. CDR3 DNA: TGTGCCAGCTCACCACCCCCACAGGGCATCGGGGAAGCTTTCTTT.

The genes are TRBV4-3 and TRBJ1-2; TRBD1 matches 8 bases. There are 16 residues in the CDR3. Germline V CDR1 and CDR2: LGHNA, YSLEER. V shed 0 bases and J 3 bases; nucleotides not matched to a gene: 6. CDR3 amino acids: CASSQDGQGRYYGYTF. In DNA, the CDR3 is TGCGCCAGCAGCCAAGATGGACAGGGAAGGTACTATGGCTACACCTTC.

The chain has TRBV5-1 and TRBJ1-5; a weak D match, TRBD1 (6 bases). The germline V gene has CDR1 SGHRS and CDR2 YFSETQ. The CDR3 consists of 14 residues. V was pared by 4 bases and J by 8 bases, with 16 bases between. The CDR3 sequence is CASSRGAGSEPQHF. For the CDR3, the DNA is TGCGCCAGCAGCAGGGGGGCAGGGTCGGAGCCCCAGCATTTT.

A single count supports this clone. CDR3: CASSLEVNTEAFF. CDR3 nucleotides: TGTGCCAGCAGTTTAGAGGTGAACACTGAAGCTTTCTTT. The chain links TRBV12-3 or TRBV12-4 to TRBJ1-1; unclear D gene. Trimming took 1 base from V and 0 from J, leaving 3 bases between them. The CDR3 runs to 13 residues.

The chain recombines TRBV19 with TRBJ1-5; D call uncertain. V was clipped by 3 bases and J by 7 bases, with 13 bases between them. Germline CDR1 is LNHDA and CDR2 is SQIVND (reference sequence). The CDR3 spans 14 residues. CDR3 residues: CASSIGTPGQPQHF. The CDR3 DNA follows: TGTGCCAGTAGTATCGGCACCCCGGGCCAGCCCCAGCATTTT.